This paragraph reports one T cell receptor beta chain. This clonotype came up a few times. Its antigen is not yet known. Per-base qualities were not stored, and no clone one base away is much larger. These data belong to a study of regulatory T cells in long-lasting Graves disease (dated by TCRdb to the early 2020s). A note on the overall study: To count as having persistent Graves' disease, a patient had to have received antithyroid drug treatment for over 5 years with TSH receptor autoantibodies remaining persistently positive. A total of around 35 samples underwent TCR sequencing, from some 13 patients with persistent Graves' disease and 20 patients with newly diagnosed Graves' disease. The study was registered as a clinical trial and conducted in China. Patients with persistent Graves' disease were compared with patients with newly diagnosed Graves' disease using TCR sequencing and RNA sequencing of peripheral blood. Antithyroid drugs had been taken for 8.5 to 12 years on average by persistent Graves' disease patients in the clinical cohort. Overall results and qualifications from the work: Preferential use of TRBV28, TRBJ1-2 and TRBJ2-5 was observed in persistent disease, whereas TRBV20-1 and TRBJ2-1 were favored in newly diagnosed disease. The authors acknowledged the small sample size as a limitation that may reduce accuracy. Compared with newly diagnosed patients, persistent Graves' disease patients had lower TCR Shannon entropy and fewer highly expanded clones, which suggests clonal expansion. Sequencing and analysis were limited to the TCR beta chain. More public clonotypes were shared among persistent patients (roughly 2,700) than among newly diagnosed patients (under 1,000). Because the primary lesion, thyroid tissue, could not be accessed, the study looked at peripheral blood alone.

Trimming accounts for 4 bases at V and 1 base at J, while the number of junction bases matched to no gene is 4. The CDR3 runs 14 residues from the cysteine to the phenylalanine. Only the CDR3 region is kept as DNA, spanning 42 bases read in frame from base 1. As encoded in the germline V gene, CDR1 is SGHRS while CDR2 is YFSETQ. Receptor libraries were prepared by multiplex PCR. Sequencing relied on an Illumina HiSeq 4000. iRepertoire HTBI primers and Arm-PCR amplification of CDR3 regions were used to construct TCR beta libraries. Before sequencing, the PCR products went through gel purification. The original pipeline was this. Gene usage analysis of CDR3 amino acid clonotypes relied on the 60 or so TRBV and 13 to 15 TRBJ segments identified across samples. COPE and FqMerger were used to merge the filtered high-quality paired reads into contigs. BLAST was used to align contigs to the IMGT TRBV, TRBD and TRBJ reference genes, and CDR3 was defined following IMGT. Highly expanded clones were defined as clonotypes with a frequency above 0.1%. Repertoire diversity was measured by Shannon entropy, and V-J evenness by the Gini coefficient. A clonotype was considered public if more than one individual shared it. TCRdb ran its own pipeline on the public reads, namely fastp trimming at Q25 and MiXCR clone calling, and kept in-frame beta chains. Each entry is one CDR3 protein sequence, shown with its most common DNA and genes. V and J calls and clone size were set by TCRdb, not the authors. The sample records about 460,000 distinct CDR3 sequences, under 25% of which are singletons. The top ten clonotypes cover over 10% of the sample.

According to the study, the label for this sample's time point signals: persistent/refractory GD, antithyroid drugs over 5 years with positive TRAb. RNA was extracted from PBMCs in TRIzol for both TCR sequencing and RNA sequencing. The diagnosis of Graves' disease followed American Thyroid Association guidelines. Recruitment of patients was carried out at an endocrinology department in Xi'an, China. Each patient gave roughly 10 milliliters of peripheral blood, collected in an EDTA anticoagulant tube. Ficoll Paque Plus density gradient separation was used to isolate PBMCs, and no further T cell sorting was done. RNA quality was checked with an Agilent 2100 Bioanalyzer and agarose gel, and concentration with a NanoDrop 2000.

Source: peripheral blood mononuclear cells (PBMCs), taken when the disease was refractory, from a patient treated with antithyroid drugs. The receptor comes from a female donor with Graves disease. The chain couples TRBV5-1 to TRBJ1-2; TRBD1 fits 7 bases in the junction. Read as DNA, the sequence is TGCGCCAGCAGCCCGGACAGGCTTAACTATGGCTACACCTTC. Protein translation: CASSPDRLNYGYTF. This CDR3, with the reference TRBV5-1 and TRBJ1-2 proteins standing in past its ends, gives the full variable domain KAGVTQTPRYLIKTRGQQVTLSCSPISGHRSVSWYQQTPGQGLQFLFEYFSETQRNKGNFPGRFSGRQFSNSRSEMNVSTLELGDSALYLCASSPDRLNYGYTFGSGTRLTVV.